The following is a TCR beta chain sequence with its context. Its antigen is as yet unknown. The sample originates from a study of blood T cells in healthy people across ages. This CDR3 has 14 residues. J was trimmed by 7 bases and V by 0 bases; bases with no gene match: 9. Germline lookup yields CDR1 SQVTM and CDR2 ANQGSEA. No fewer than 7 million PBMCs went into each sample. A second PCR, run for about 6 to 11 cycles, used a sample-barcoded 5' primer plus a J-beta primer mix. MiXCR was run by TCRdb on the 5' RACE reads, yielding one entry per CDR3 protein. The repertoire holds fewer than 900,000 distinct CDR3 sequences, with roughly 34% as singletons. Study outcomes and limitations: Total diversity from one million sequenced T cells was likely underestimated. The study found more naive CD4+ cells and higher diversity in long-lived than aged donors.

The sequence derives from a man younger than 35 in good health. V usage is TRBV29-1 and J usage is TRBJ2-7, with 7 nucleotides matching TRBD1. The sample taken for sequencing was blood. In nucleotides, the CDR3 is TGCAGCGTTGAAGACAGGGGGAATTACAATGAGCAGTACTTC. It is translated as CSVEDRGNYNEQYF.